This TCR beta chain was captured in a study of OX40 agonist ivuxolimab in advanced cancers. General notes on the study: Ivuxolimab, which targeted the costimulatory receptor OX40 (CD134), was an agonistic, fully human IgG2 monoclonal antibody. Intravenous ivuxolimab was administered to patients every 2 weeks at six dose levels: 0.01, 0.1, 0.3, 1.5, 3 and 10 mg/kg. Of the approximately 50 patients in dose escalation, 19 had hepatocellular carcinoma, around 15 had melanoma, 9 had renal cell carcinoma and 9 had head and neck cancer. A male proportion of roughly 80% and a mean age of approximately 55 years, ranging from about 23 to 90, were recorded for the dose-escalation cohort. Prior anti-PD-1, anti-PD-L1 or anti-CTLA-4 therapy was permitted, and 40% to 50% of dose-escalation patients had received checkpoint inhibitors. Three dose-escalation patients achieved partial responses, one with hepatocellular carcinoma and two with cutaneous melanoma. The purpose of peripheral TCRbeta sequencing was to test whether ivuxolimab changed TCR sequence diversity and led to clonal T-cell expansion. The monotherapy dose-escalation portion (N of about 52 patients) of the phase I ivuxolimab trial is reported in the paper. Broader findings and caveats from the paper: After ivuxolimab, expanded clones were on average more numerous among CD8+ T cells than among CD4+ T cells. At doses of 0.1 to 3.0 mg/kg, clonal expansion of both CD4+ and CD8+ T cells in blood was seen between baseline and week 6. Low levels of normalized T-cell clonal expansion were also seen in some patients who did not respond. Which antigens the clonally expanded peripheral T cells were specific for was not determined. Partial responders in the 0.1-3.0 mg/kg groups had among the lowest normalized peripheral clonal expansion, especially among CD8+ T cells.

Per the germline V gene, MNHNS is the CDR1 and SASEGT is the CDR2. The junction shows trimming of 6 bases on V and 4 bases on J, plus 12 bases between the germline ends. Measured from the cysteine to the phenylalanine, the CDR3 is 13 residues long. The DNA shown is the 39-base CDR3, in frame from base 1. Genomic DNA was extracted from sorted cells for sequencing of the TCRbeta CDR3 region. The immunoSEQ Assay was used for sequencing of TCRbeta CDR3 regions. The source is immuneACCESS, and TCRdb retained only in-frame sequences with V and J called. Part of the clones is not carried over; for the studies checked, unresolved V genes explain less than half of this, and the remainder is unexplained. The sample table contains tens of thousands of clones; only one count was recorded for about 89% of them. The top ten clones comprise around 1.7% of the sample. A word on this clone: What antigen it recognizes has not been identified. No clone much larger than this one lies a single base away; base qualities are absent.

Patients with autoimmune disease history or receiving systemic immunosuppression were excluded from the trial. Peripheral blood for TCR sequencing was collected from all dose cohorts at baseline, on cycle 4 day 1, and on cycle 7 day 1. The samples were taken from a phase I, first-in-human, multicenter, open-label dose-escalation trial of ivuxolimab. Adults with locally advanced or metastatic melanoma, renal cell, hepatocellular, or head and neck squamous cell carcinoma were enrolled in the trial. Before TCR sequencing, CD4+ T cells and CD8+ T cells from peripheral blood were sorted into separate populations.

The TCR was taken from an adult with an advanced solid tumor such as melanoma, head and neck, liver or kidney cancer. Here the sequenced sample was CD4+ or CD8+ T cells sorted from blood, taken in a trial of the OX40 agonist ivuxolimab. This sequence uses TRBV6-1 and TRBJ1-1; the D gene is not confidently resolved. The CDR3 loop reads CASSLGIITEAFF. Here is the DNA: TGTGCCAGCAGCTTGGGGATTATCACTGAAGCTTTCTTT.